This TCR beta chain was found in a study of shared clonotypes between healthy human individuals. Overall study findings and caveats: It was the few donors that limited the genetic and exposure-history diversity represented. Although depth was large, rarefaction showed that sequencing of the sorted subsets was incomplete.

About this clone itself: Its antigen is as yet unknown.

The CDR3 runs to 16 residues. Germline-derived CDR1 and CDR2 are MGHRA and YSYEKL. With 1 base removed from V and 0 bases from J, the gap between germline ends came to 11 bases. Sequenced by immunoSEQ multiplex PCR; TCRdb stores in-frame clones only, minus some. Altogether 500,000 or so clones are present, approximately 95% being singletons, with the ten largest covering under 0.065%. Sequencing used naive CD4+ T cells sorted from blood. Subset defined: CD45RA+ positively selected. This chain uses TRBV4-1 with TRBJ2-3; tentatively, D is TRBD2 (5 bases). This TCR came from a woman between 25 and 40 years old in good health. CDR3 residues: CASSQVAHPSTDTQYF. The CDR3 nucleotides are TGCGCCAGCAGCCAAGTAGCGCACCCTAGCACAGATACGCAGTATTTT.